There are a few counts of the clone carrying this T cell receptor (beta chain). This sample stems from a study of beta chain features in type 1 diabetes. All of the isolated RNA was reverse transcribed, so expressed TCRB transcripts were sequenced. Assay: immunoSEQ multiplex PCR; the TCRdb copy retains only in-frame clones and omits some. The sample shows 390,000 or so clones, approximately 13% of them seen only once. The CDR3 has 14 residues. V dropped 0 bases and J dropped 8 bases, with 13 bases sitting between them. CDR1 and CDR2 (germline): SGHTA, FQGNSA. Sequenced material: naive CD4+ T cells from blood. The J gene is TRBJ1-2, the V gene TRBV7-2; D is possibly TRBD1 (6 bases). This receptor was obtained from a man aged 30-40 years in good health. CDR3 sequence reads: CASSLALQGVGYTF. As DNA, the CDR3 is TGTGCCAGCAGCTTAGCTCTACAGGGAGTCGGCTACACCTTC.